The 2 T cell receptor beta chains presented below share a single source sample, sequenced in a study of shared clonotypes between healthy human individuals. Using immunoSEQ multiplex PCR, the repertoire was profiled, and TCRdb retains in-frame clones only, with some absent. Among a few million clones listed, 93% were seen once. Sequences were obtained from naive CD4+ T cells from PBMCs. Subset described: CD45RA+ positively selected. The source is a man younger than 30 in good health. Some clones in this sample may be carry-over from other donors' samples.

The V gene is TRBV6-1, the J gene TRBJ1-5; D remains ambiguous. V was shortened by 1 base and J by 10 bases, with 14 bases between the two germline ends. Germline V gene sequence: CDR1 MNHNS, CDR2 SASEGT. The CDR3 covers 14 residues. Here the CDR3 DNA reads TGTGCCAGCAGTGAAGATGGACCTTGGGAACCCCAGCATTTT. Protein sequence: CASSEDGPWEPQHF.

V usage is TRBV7-3 and J usage is TRBJ2-1; no definite D call. In germline, CDR1 is SGHTA, CDR2 FQGTGA. The CDR3 is 16 amino acids. V was trimmed by 2 bases and J by 0 bases, leaving 11 bases between them. In DNA, the CDR3 is TGTGCCAGCAGCTTATTGTGGGAAAGCTCCTACAATGAGCAGTTCTTC. It is translated as CASSLLWESSYNEQFF.